The 24 T cell receptor beta chains below all came from one sample that was sequenced in a study of CD8 T cells in ankylosing spondylitis. TCRdb called the 5' RACE reads again in MiXCR, with one record for every CDR3 protein. The sample consists of a few hundred thousand distinct CDR3 sequences, 20% to 25% of them appearing once. Sequenced material: blood, either unsorted or a sorted T cell fraction (not recorded which). The receptors shown here come from a male donor with ankylosing spondylitis or in good health (not recorded which).

The chain joins TRBV7-3 to TRBJ2-1; D unresolved. Germline CDR1 is SGHTA and CDR2 is FQGTGA. This CDR3 has 14 amino acids. Trimming cost V 5 bases and J 8 bases, with 16 bases left between them. CDR3 nucleotides: TGTGCCAGCAGCACCTTGGCCGGACGCCATGAGCAGTTCTTC. Amino acid sequence: CASSTLAGRHEQFF.

V usage is TRBV7-8 and J usage is TRBJ2-3, with D possibly TRBD1 on 7 matching bases. This CDR3 is 15 amino acids long. From germline, CDR1 is SGHVS and CDR2 FQNEAQ. Trimming removed 3 bases at V and 5 bases at J, with 15 bases between. Here the CDR3 DNA reads TGTGCCAGCAGCTTGGCAGGGGGGCAGGGAGATACGCAGTATTTT. Translation: CASSLAGGQGDTQYF.

The chain joins TRBV29-1 to TRBJ2-5, with D perhaps TRBD1 (5 bases). CDR1 and CDR2 from the germline V gene are SQVTM and ANQGSEA. This CDR3 region has 15 residues. Trimming left V 2 bases short and J 5 bases short, with 18 bases between. The CDR3 DNA reads as TGCAGCGTTGAATGGGTGCCGCAGGGTGGTGAGACCCAGTACTTC. Its translation: CSVEWVPQGGETQYF.

The J gene is TRBJ2-1, the V gene TRBV12-3 or TRBV12-4, with a weak D call TRBD2 (6 bases). The CDR3 contains 15 residues. The V end lost 6 bases, the J end lost 1 base, and 13 bases lay between the germline ends. The DNA of the CDR3 is TGTGCCAGCAGCTCGGGGGACGGTTCCTACAATGAGCAGTTCTTC. This translates into CASSSGDGSYNEQFF.

This rearrangement joins TRBV7-9 to TRBJ1-2; D is unclear. Germline CDR1 and CDR2: SEHNR and FQNEAQ (reference sequence). Trimming pared 5 bases from V and 4 bases from J, leaving 14 bases between. The CDR3 is 14 residues long. The CDR3: CASSRSEGPYGYTF. CDR3 DNA sequence: TGTGCCAGCAGCCGCAGCGAAGGGCCCTATGGCTACACCTTC.

This clonotype was seen more than once but under ten times. The chain employs TRBV7-8 and TRBJ2-1, with TRBD1 matching over 7 bases. With V trimmed by 5 bases and J by 5 bases, 3 bases remained unmatched. Germline assignment: CDR1 SGHVS and CDR2 FQNEAQ. This CDR3 has 13 amino acids. The CDR3 DNA follows: TGTGCCAGCAGCCCTCAGGGGGACAATGAGCAGTTCTTC. Its protein product is CASSPQGDNEQFF.

This clonotype turned up a few times. The chain links TRBV9 to TRBJ2-1, with TRBD2 matching over 12 bases. The V gene's germline CDR1 is SGDLS and CDR2 YYNGEE. The CDR3 has 16 amino acids. J was trimmed by 10 bases and V by 0 bases; bases with no gene match: 8. The CDR3 bases are TGTGCCAGCAGCGTAGCTAGCGGGGGGGCGTCGCGGGAGCAGTTCTTC. Translating gives CASSVASGGASREQFF.

V and J are TRBV4-1 and TRBJ2-1; perhaps TRBD1 as D (6 bases). The length of the CDR3 is 16 residues. Trimming shortened V by 5 bases and J by 1 base, and 15 bases separated the two germline ends. The germline CDR1 and CDR2 sequences are MGHRA and YSYEKL. The CDR3 bases are TGCGCCAGCAGCGGACACCTACAGGGATCCTACAATGAGCAGTTCTTC. Protein: CASSGHLQGSYNEQFF.

J is TRBJ2-1 and V is TRBV21-1; the table's D call, TRBD2, was not checked against the DNA. TRBV21-1 corresponds to a pseudogene. The CDR3 length is 17 residues. CDR3 region: CASSNSQRGRPYNEQFF. The CDR3 coding sequence is TGTGCCAGCAGCAATTCTCAGCGGGGACGTCCCTACAATGAGCAGTTCTTC.

The chain employs TRBV7-9 and TRBJ2-7; 7 positions agree with TRBD2. CDR1 and CDR2 from the germline V gene are SEHNR and FQNEAQ (reference sequence). CDR3 length equals 17 residues. J lost 0 bases, V lost 3 bases, and 11 bases had no gene match. The CDR3 coding sequence is TGTGCCAGCAGCTTGTTGGGGGGGACCACGGACTCCTACGAGCAGTACTTC. Amino acid sequence: CASSLLGGTTDSYEQYF. Variable domain in full (rest from reference TRBV7-9 and TRBJ2-7): DTGVSQNPRHKITKRGQNVTFRCDPISEHNRLYWYRQTLGQGPEFLTYFQNEAQLEKSRLLSDRFSAERPKGSFSTLEIQRTEQGDSAMYLCASSLLGGTTDSYEQYFGPGTRLTVT.

The V gene is TRBV30, the J gene TRBJ2-1; D possibly corresponds to TRBD1 (5 bases). This CDR3 has 12 residues. V lost 3 bases and J lost 7, with 10 bases in between. Germline CDR1 GTSNPN, CDR2 SVGIG (reference sequence). CDR3: CAWSWGGNEQFF. The CDR3 DNA reads TGTGCCTGGAGCTGGGGCGGTAATGAGCAGTTCTTC.

The rearrangement joins TRBV29-1 to TRBJ2-1, with 11 bases fitting TRBD2. The CDR3 is 14 residues long. After removal of 6 bases from V and 7 bases from J, the junction contained 8 bases not matched to a gene. CDR1 SQVTM and CDR2 ANQGSEA come from the germline V gene. The CDR3 nucleotides read TGCAGCGTCAGTAGCGGGGGGGCCTGGAATGAGCAGTTCTTC. The encoded protein is CSVSSGGAWNEQFF.

In its sample, this clonotype was seen a few times. The chain joins TRBV12-3 or TRBV12-4 to TRBJ1-2; a weak D match, TRBD1 (5 bases). V was cut by 7 bases and J by 4 bases, with 19 bases left in between. CDR3 length: 15 amino acids. CDR3 sequence: CASTFGGEALYGYTF. Written as DNA, the CDR3 is TGTGCCAGCACCTTCGGGGGAGAAGCCCTCTATGGCTACACCTTC.

There are a few counts of this clonotype. The rearrangement links TRBV4-2 to TRBJ2-3; D possibly corresponds to TRBD2 (5 bases). CDR3 size: 16 residues. Germline CDR1 is LGHNA and CDR2 is YNFKEQ. The V and J ends lost 1 base and 1 base respectively, with 12 bases between them. The CDR3 loop reads CASSQGWTGGTDTQYF. CDR3 coding DNA: TGTGCCAGCAGCCAAGGGTGGACCGGGGGCACAGATACGCAGTATTTT.

This chain connects TRBV7-2 to TRBJ2-1; 7 bases align to TRBD2. J gave up 4 bases and V 1 base, and 7 bases lay outside the gene matches. The CDR3 is made up of 16 amino acids. CDR1 is SGHTA and CDR2 is FQGNSA in the germline V gene. CDR3 bases: TGTGCCAGCAGCTTAGTGGCAGCGGGGAGGTACAATGAGCAGTTCTTC. Translating gives CASSLVAAGRYNEQFF. Combining the CDR3 with reference TRBV7-2 and TRBJ2-1 gives the whole variable domain GAGVSQSPSNKVTEKGKDVELRCDPISGHTALYWYRQSLGQGLEFLIYFQGNSAPDKSGLPSDRFSAERTGGSVSTLTIQRTQQEDSAVYLCASSLVAAGRYNEQFFGPGTRLTVL.

This clonotype was counted once. The rearrangement joins TRBV10-3 to TRBJ2-5, with 15 bases identical to TRBD2. The CDR3 runs 18 residues. The germline CDR1 and CDR2 sequences are ENHRY and SYGVKD. The V gene end was trimmed by 10 bases and the J gene end by 2 bases; junction bases not matched to a gene: 14. The CDR3 DNA reads TGTGCCACCAGAGGACTAGCGGGGGGGAGGAGTGTTCAAGAGACCCAGTACTTC. Amino acids: CATRGLAGGRSVQETQYF.

V gene TRBV7-9 combines with J gene TRBJ2-5, with TRBD2 matching over 14 bases. This CDR3 is built from 17 residues. V gave up 5 bases and J gave up 5 bases; unmatched junction bases: 10. Germline V gives CDR1 SEHNR, CDR2 FQNEAQ (reference sequence). The CDR3 reads CASSPTSGGAIGETQYF. The CDR3, as DNA: TGTGCCAGCAGCCCGACTAGCGGGGGGGCTATTGGGGAGACCCAGTACTTC.

This clonotype was picked up a small number of times. This chain links TRBV29-1 with TRBJ2-5; D is unresolved. CDR1 and CDR2 (germline): SQVTM, ANQGSEA. This CDR3 contains 13 residues. The V gene lost 3 bases and the J gene lost 4 bases, with 12 bases spanning the gap. CDR3 sequence (DNA): TGCAGCGTTGAGGGTCTTCCCACAGAGACCCAGTACTTC. Amino acid sequence: CSVEGLPTETQYF.

This clonotype was seen ten or more times. This sequence joins TRBV28 and TRBJ2-3, with 9 bases matching TRBD2. J was trimmed by 5 bases and V by 2 bases; bases with no gene match: 5. CDR3 length equals 15 residues. Germline CDR1 reads MDHEN; CDR2 reads SYDVKM. The chain's CDR3 is CASSLGGGAGDTQYF. The DNA for the CDR3 is TGTGCCAGCAGTTTAGGCGGGGGGGCGGGAGATACGCAGTATTTT.

This clonotype was counted between two and nine times. The chain uses TRBV12-3 or TRBV12-4 and TRBJ1-1, with no clear D. V gave up 6 bases and J gave up 4 bases, with 9 bases separating them. CDR3 length equals 12 residues. The CDR3 DNA reads TGTGCCAGCAGGACGCCGGGCACTGAAGCTTTCTTT. Its translation is CASRTPGTEAFF.

J is TRBJ2-5 and V is TRBV29-1; D perhaps matches TRBD1 (5 bases). CDR3 size: 15 residues. V dropped 3 bases and J dropped 1 base, with 15 bases sitting between them. CDR1 and CDR2 from the germline V gene are SQVTM and ANQGSEA. In DNA form, the CDR3 reads TGCAGCGTTGACGACAGAACTACATTCCAAGAGACCCAGTACTTC. As protein: CSVDDRTTFQETQYF.

This clonotype has more than one count but fewer than ten. The rearrangement joins TRBV4-1 to TRBJ2-2; D unresolved. The CDR3 extends over 16 amino acids. The germline V gene has CDR1 MGHRA and CDR2 YSYEKL. V was clipped by 1 base and J by 6 bases, with 15 bases between them. The CDR3 sequence is CASSQGRGRSAGELFF. The CDR3 bases are TGCGCCAGCAGCCAAGGGCGTGGCCGGTCGGCCGGGGAGCTGTTTTTT.

This clonotype was seen a few times. The chain joins TRBV6-1 to TRBJ2-3, with TRBD1 as a possible D gene (6 bases). V was cut by 11 bases and J by 2 bases, with 14 bases left in between. In germline, CDR1 is MNHNS, CDR2 SASEGT. This CDR3 is 13 amino acids long. DNA of the CDR3: TGTGCCTTCAGGGACACGAACACAGATACGCAGTATTTT. Protein sequence: CAFRDTNTDTQYF.

The J gene is TRBJ1-1, the V gene TRBV3-1; D is unresolved. Deletions cut 4 bases from V and 5 bases from J, with 17 bases between. CDR3 length equals 15 residues. Germline CDR1 LGHDT, CDR2 YNNKEL (reference sequence). The CDR3 DNA reads as TGTGCCAGCAGCCTTCACGAACCGGGAGGAACTGAAGCTTTCTTT. This encodes CASSLHEPGGTEAFF.